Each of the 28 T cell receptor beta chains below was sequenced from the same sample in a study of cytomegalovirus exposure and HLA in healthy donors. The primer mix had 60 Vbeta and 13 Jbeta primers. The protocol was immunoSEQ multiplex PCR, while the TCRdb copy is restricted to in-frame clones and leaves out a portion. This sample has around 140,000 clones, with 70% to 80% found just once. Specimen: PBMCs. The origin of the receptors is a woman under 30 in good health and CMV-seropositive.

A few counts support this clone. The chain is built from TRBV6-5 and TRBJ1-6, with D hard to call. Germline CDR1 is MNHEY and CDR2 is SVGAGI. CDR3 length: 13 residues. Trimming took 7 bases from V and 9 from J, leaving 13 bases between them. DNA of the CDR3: TGTGCCAGCACCCCCAAGATCAGTTCACCCCTCCACTTT. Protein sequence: CASTPKISSPLHF.

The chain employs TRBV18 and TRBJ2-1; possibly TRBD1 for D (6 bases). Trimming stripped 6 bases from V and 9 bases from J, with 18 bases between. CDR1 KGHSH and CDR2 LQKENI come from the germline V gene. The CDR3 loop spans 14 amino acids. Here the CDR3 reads CASSQGSGDSEQFF. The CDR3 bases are TGTGCCAGCTCGCAGGGTTCAGGGGATAGTGAGCAGTTCTTC.

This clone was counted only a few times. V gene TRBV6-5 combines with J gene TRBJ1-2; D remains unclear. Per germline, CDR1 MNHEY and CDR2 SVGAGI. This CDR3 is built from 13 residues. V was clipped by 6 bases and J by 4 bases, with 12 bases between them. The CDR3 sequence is CASRPTNRYGYTF. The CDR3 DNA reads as TGTGCCAGCAGACCGACAAACCGCTATGGCTACACCTTC.

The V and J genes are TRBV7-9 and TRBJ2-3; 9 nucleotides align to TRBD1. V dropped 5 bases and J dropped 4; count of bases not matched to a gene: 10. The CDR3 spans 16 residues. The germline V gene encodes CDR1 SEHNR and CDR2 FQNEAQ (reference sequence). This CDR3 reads CASSPWTGVRADTQYF. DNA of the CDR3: TGTGCCAGCAGCCCCTGGACAGGGGTACGGGCAGATACGCAGTATTTT. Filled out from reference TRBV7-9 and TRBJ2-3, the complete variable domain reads DTGVSQNPRHKITKRGQNVTFRCDPISEHNRLYWYRQTLGQGPEFLTYFQNEAQLEKSRLLSDRFSAERPKGSFSTLEIQRTEQGDSAMYLCASSPWTGVRADTQYFGPGTRLTVL.

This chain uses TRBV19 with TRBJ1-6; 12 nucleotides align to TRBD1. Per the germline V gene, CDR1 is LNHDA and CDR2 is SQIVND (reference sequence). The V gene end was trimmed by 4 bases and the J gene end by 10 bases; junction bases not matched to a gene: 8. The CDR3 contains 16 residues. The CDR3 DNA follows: TGTGCCAGTAGTAGCCTGGGACAGGGGGCTCTATCACCCCTCCACTTT. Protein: CASSSLGQGALSPLHF. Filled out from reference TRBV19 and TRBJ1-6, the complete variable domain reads DGGITQSPKYLFRKEGQNVTLSCEQNLNHDAMYWYRQDPGQGLRLIYYSQIVNDFQKGDIAEGYSVSREKKESFPLTVTSAQKNPTAFYLCASSSLGQGALSPLHFGNGTRLTVT.

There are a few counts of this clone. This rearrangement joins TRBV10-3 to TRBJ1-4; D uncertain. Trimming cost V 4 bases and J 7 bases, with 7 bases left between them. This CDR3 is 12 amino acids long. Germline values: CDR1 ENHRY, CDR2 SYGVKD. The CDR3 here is CAISVTGEKLFF. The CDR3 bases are TGTGCCATCAGTGTCACGGGTGAAAAACTGTTTTTT.

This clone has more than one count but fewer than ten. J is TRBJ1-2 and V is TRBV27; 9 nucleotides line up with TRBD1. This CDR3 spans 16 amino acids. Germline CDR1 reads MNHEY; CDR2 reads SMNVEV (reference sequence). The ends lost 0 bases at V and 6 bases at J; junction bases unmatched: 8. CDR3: CASSLSHPDRGNGYTF. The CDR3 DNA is TGTGCCAGCAGTTTATCTCACCCGGACAGGGGAAATGGCTACACCTTC.

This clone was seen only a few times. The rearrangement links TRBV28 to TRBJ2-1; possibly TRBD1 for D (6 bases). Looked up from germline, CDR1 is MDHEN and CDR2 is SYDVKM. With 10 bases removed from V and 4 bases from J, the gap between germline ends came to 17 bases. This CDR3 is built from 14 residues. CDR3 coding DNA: TGTGCCACCAGGCCGCAGGGGAGTTACAATGAGCAGTTCTTC. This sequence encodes CATRPQGSYNEQFF. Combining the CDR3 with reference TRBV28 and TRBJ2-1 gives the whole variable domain DVKVTQSSRYLVKRTGEKVFLECVQDMDHENMFWYRQDPGLGLRLIYFSYDVKMKEKGDIPEGYSVSREKKERFSLILESASTNQTSMYLCATRPQGSYNEQFFGPGTRLTVL.

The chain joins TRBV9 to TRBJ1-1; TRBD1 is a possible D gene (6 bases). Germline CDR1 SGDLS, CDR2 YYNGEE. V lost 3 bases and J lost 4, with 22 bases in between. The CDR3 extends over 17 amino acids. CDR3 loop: CASSARTVTPGGTEAFF. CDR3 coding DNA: TGTGCCAGCAGCGCCAGGACAGTCACCCCGGGGGGCACTGAAGCTTTCTTT.

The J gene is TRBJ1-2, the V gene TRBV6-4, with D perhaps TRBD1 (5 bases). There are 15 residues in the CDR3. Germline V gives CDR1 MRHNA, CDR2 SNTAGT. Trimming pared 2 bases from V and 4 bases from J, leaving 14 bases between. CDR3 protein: CASSDGVAGTYGYTF. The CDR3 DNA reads TGTGCCAGCAGTGACGGAGTGGCGGGGACCTATGGCTACACCTTC.

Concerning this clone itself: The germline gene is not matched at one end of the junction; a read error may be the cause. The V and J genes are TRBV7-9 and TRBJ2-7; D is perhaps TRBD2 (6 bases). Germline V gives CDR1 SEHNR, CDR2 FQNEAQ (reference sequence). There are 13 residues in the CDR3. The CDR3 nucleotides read TGTTCCAGCAGCTTCGGGGGTTCGGTCGAGCAGTACTTC. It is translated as CSSSFGGSVEQYF.

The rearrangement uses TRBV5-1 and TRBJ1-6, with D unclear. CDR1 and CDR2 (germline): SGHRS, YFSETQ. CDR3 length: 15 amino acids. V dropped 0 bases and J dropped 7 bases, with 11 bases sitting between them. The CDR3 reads CASSLAKGGNSPLHF. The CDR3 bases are TGCGCCAGCAGCTTGGCTAAGGGAGGGAATTCACCCCTCCACTTT.

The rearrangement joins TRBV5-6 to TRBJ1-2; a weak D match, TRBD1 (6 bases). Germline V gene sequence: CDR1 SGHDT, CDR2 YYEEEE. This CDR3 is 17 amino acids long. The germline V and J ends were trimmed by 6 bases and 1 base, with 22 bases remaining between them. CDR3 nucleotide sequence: TGTGCCAGCACTCCGTGGGGCAGGGGCTACCTTAACTATGGCTACACCTTC. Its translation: CASTPWGRGYLNYGYTF.

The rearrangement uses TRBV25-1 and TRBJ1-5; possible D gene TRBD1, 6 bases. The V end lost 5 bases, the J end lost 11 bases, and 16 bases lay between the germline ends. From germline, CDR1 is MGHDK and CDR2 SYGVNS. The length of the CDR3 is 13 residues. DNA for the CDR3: TGTGCCAGCAGTTCCGTGGGGGCTTCGTCCCAGCATTTT. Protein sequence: CASSSVGASSQHF.

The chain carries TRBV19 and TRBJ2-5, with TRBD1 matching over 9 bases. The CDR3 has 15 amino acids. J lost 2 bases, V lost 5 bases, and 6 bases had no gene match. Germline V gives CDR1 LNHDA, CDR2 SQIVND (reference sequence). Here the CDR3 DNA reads TGTGCCAGTAGTGTTACCGGGACAGGGCAAGAGACCCAGTACTTC. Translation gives CASSVTGTGQETQYF.

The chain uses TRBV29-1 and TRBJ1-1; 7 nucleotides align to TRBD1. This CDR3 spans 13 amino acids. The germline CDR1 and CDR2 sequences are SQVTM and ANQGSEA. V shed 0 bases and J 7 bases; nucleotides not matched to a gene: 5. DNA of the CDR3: TGCAGCGTTGAAGAGGGACAGAGGGTTGAAGCTTTCTTT. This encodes CSVEEGQRVEAFF.

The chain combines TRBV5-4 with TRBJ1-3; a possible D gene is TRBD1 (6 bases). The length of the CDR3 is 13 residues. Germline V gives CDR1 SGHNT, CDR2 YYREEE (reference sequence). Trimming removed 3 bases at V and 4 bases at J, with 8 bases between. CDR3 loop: CASSSTGGNTIYF. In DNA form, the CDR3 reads TGTGCCAGCAGCTCTACAGGGGGAAACACCATATATTTT.

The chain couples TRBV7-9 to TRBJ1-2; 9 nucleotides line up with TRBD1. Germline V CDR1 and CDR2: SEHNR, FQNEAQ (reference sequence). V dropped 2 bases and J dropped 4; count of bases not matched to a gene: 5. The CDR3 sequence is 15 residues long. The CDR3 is CASSLIKGQGYGYTF. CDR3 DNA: TGTGCCAGCAGCTTAATAAAGGGACAGGGCTATGGCTACACCTTC. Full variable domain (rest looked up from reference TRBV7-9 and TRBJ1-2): DTGVSQNPRHKITKRGQNVTFRCDPISEHNRLYWYRQTLGQGPEFLTYFQNEAQLEKSRLLSDRFSAERPKGSFSTLEIQRTEQGDSAMYLCASSLIKGQGYGYTFGSGTRLTVV.

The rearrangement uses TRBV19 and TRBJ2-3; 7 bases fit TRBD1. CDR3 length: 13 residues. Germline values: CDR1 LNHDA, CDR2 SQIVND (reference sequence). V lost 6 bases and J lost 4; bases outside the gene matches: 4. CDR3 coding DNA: TGTGCCAGTAGCCAAACAGGGGCAGATACGCAGTATTTT. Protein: CASSQTGADTQYF.

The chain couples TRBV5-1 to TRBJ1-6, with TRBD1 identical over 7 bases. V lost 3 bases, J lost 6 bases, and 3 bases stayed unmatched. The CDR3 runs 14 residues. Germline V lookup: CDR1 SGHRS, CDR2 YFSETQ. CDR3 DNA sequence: TGCGCCAGCAGCTCCGGACAGGTTAATTCACCCCTCCACTTT. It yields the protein CASSSGQVNSPLHF. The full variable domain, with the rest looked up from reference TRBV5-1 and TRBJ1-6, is KAGVTQTPRYLIKTRGQQVTLSCSPISGHRSVSWYQQTPGQGLQFLFEYFSETQRNKGNFPGRFSGRQFSNSRSEMNVSTLELGDSALYLCASSSGQVNSPLHFGNGTRLTVT.

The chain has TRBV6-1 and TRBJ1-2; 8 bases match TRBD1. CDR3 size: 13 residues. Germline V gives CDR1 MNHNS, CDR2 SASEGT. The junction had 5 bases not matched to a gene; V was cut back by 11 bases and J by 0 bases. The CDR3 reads CAGQGLTNYGYTF. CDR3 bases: TGTGCCGGACAGGGACTGACTAACTATGGCTACACCTTC.

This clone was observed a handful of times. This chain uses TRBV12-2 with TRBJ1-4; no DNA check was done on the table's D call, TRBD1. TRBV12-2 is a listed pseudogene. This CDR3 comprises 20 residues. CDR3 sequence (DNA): TGTGCAAGTCGCTTAGGAGCCAGGTACGACCGTACGAATGAAGTTCAAAAACTGTTTTTT. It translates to CASRLGARYDRTNEVQKLFF.

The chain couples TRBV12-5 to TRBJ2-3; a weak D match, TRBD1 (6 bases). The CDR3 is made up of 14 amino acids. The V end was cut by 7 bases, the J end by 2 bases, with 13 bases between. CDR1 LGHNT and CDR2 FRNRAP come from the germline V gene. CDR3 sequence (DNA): TGTGCTAGTGCCCCTCAGGGACACACAGATACGCAGTATTTT. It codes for CASAPQGHTDTQYF.

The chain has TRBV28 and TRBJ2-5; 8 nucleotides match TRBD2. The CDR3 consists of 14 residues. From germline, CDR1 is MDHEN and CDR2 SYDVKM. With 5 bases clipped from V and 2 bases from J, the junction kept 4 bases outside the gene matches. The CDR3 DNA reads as TGTGCCAGCAGTGAAACTAGCGGACAAGAGACCCAGTACTTC. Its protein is CASSETSGQETQYF. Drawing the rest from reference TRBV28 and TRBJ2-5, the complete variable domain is DVKVTQSSRYLVKRTGEKVFLECVQDMDHENMFWYRQDPGLGLRLIYFSYDVKMKEKGDIPEGYSVSREKKERFSLILESASTNQTSMYLCASSETSGQETQYFGPGTRLLVL.

Here the CDR3 DNA reads TGTGCCAGCAGCCGGACAGGCGCTAGCAATCAGCCCCAGCATTTT. Amino acids: CASSRTGASNQPQHF. The V gene is TRBV6-1, the J gene TRBJ1-5, with 7 bases identical to TRBD1. The CDR3 is 15 residues long. In germline, CDR1 is MNHNS, CDR2 SASEGT. V dropped 6 bases and J dropped 0; count of bases not matched to a gene: 5.

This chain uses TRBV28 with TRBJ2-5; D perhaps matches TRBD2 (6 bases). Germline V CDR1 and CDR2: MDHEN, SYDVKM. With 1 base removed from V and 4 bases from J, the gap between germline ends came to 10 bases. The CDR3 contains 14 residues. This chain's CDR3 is CASSLFGGAETQYF. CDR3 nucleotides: TGTGCCAGCAGTTTATTCGGGGGAGCAGAGACCCAGTACTTC.

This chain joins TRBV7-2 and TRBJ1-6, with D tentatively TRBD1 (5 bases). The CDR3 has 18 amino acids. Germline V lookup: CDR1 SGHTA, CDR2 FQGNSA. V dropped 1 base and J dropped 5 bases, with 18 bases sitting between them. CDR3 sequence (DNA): TGTGCCAGCAGCTTAGTTGGGTCCCAGGGAATCAATAATTCACCCCTCCACTTT. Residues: CASSLVGSQGINNSPLHF.

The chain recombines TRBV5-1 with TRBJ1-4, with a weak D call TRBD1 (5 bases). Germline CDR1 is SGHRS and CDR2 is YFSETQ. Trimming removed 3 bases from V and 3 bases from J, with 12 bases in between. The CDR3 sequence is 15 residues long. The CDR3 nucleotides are TGCGCCAGCAGCTCAGGGCAATCGCCTAATGAAAAACTGTTTTTT. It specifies CASSSGQSPNEKLFF.